Shown below are 13 T cell receptor beta chains from a single sample sequenced in a study of T cell responses to AZD1222 COVID-19 vaccine. The protocol was immunoSEQ multiplex PCR, while the TCRdb copy is restricted to in-frame clones and leaves out a portion. The sample records around 120,000 clones, 88% being singletons. Sequencing used peripheral blood, obtained on day 0 of AZD1222 vaccination. The receptors derive from an adult in good health.

The chain is built from TRBV27 and TRBJ1-4, with D perhaps TRBD1 (5 bases). Germline V gene sequence: CDR1 MNHEY, CDR2 SMNVEV (reference sequence). The CDR3 has 13 amino acids. Trimming shortened V by 7 bases and J by 7 bases, and 13 bases separated the two germline ends. The CDR3 DNA sequence: TGTGCCAGCAAGGGGAAGTTAGGTGAAAAACTGTTTTTT. It encodes CASKGKLGEKLFF. Variable domain in full (rest from reference TRBV27 and TRBJ1-4): EAQVTQNPRYLITVTGKKLTVTCSQNMNHEYMSWYRQDPGLGLRQIYYSMNVEVTDKGDVPEGYKVSRKEKRNFPLILESPSPNQTSLYFCASKGKLGEKLFFGSGTQLSVL.

The gene calls are TRBV19 and TRBJ1-4; a weak D match, TRBD1 (5 bases). The CDR3 contains 15 residues. The germline V gene has CDR1 LNHDA and CDR2 SQIVND (reference sequence). V gave up 9 bases and J gave up 9 bases, with 23 bases separating them. The CDR3 loop is CASDPGWGRTKKLFF. The CDR3 bases are TGTGCCAGCGACCCCGGGTGGGGCAGGACCAAAAAACTGTTTTTT.

This clone was seen just once. The CDR3 loop reads CASSLVQGAVYGYTF. In DNA form, the CDR3 reads TGTGCCAGCAGCTTAGTACAGGGTGCTGTCTATGGCTACACCTTC. The chain recombines TRBV11-2 with TRBJ1-2, with D perhaps TRBD1 (6 bases). The V gene's germline CDR1 is SGHAT and CDR2 FQNNGV. There are 15 residues in the CDR3. With 1 base removed from V and 4 bases from J, the gap between germline ends came to 13 bases.

The rearrangement joins TRBV11-3 to TRBJ1-1; no reliable D call. The CDR3 has 13 residues. CDR1 is SGHNT and CDR2 is YENEEA in the germline V gene. The ends were cut back, 2 bases at V and 1 base at J, with 5 bases in the middle. CDR3 loop: CASSLKPNTEAFF. CDR3 sequence (DNA): TGTGCCAGCAGCTTAAAGCCGAACACTGAAGCTTTCTTT.

The V call is TRBV20-1, the J call TRBJ1-4; D unclear. V lost 5 bases and J 5 bases, leaving 6 bases between the germline ends. CDR1 is DFQATT and CDR2 is SNEGSKA in the germline V gene (reference sequence). This CDR3 spans 11 amino acids. Written as DNA, the CDR3 is TGCAGTGCTCTAAAGAATGAAAAACTGTTTTTT. Its translation: CSALKNEKLFF.

This chain's CDR3 is CASSIVTRGSNQPQHF. CDR3 nucleotides: TGTGCCAGTAGTATAGTCACCAGGGGAAGCAATCAGCCCCAGCATTTT. The chain employs TRBV19 and TRBJ1-5, with a weak D call TRBD1 (6 bases). Germline CDR1 reads LNHDA; CDR2 reads SQIVND (reference sequence). This CDR3 has 16 residues. V lost 1 base and J 1 base, leaving 11 bases between the germline ends.

The V gene is TRBV6-2 or TRBV6-3, the J gene TRBJ2-5, with a possible D match to TRBD2 (5 bases). This CDR3 has 15 amino acids. Germline V gene data show CDR1 as MNHEY and CDR2 as SVGEGT. The V gene lost 5 bases and the J gene lost 1 base, with 14 bases spanning the gap. This chain's CDR3 is CASSNIKRSQETQYF. The CDR3 DNA sequence: TGTGCCAGCAGTAATATTAAGCGGTCCCAAGAGACCCAGTACTTC.

The CDR3 bases are TGTGCCAGCAGCAGGAGCGGGGGGGCCTCCAATGAGCAGTTCTTC. Amino acid sequence: CASSRSGGASNEQFF. The chain employs TRBV7-8 and TRBJ2-1, with 10 bases that match TRBD2. The V gene end was trimmed by 5 bases and the J gene end by 6 bases; junction bases not matched to a gene: 7. Germline CDR1 and CDR2: SGHVS and FQNEAQ. The CDR3 extends over 15 amino acids.

This chain connects TRBV18 to TRBJ1-1; a possible D gene is TRBD1 (5 bases). V dropped 0 bases and J dropped 4 bases, with 21 bases sitting between them. The CDR3 has 18 residues. Per the germline V gene, CDR1 is KGHSH and CDR2 is LQKENI. CDR3 sequence: CASSPPMGPGGIGTEAFF. CDR3 nucleotide sequence: TGTGCCAGCTCACCACCGATGGGGCCGGGGGGTATTGGCACTGAAGCTTTCTTT.

V gene TRBV15 combines with J gene TRBJ1-1; D is perhaps TRBD1 (5 bases). This CDR3 has 15 amino acids. The germline V gene encodes CDR1 LNHNV and CDR2 YYDKDF (reference sequence). The V gene lost 3 bases and the J gene lost 0 bases, with 11 bases spanning the gap. This chain's CDR3 is CATSRGTPMNTEAFF. CDR3 nucleotide sequence: TGTGCCACCAGCAGGGGGACGCCGATGAACACTGAAGCTTTCTTT.

The CDR3: CASSLDYTEAFF. As DNA, the CDR3 is TGTGCCAGCAGCTTAGATTACACTGAAGCTTTCTTT. J is TRBJ1-1 and V is TRBV7-9; unclear D gene. Germline-derived CDR1 and CDR2 are SEHNR and FQNEAQ (reference sequence). The CDR3 runs 12 residues. V was trimmed by 1 base and J by 3 bases, leaving 3 bases between them.

This clone showed up just once. V gene TRBV19 combines with J gene TRBJ1-2, with a weak D call TRBD1 (5 bases). V lost 7 bases to trimming and J lost 0 bases, with 12 bases between them. In germline, CDR1 is LNHDA, CDR2 SQIVND (reference sequence). The CDR3 extends over 14 amino acids. CDR3 in DNA: TGTGCCAGTACCTTACGGGGGGCTAACTATGGCTACACCTTC. Translated: CASTLRGANYGYTF.

The V gene is TRBV5-1, the J gene TRBJ2-1, with 8 nucleotides matching TRBD2. CDR3 size: 17 residues. Trimming took 0 bases from V and 1 from J; bases not matched to a gene: 6. The germline CDR1 and CDR2 sequences are SGHRS and YFSETQ. CDR3 in amino acids: CASSLAGTSFSYNEQFF. The CDR3 DNA is TGCGCCAGCAGCTTGGCCGGGACTAGTTTTTCCTACAATGAGCAGTTCTTC.